This T cell receptor (beta chain) was identified in a study of identical twins. Findings of the study overall: Partly confounded zero-insertion analyses could result from invariant MAIT and iNKT cells.

Of note for this clonotype: Antigen specificity is unknown.

Looked up from germline, CDR1 is DFQATT and CDR2 is SNEGSKA (reference sequence). The V gene lost 1 base and the J gene lost 7 bases, with 4 bases spanning the gap. CDR3 size: 10 residues. One entry per CDR3 protein, called by TCRdb with MiXCR from the 5' RACE reads. The table lists 200,000 to 250,000 distinct CDR3 sequences, about 6.7% of them singletons. The data were also submitted as part of a second study, on T cells expressing NK-cell markers. That study adds: There were seven HCMV-seropositive donors and one seronegative donor among the eight sequenced.

The J gene is TRBJ1-2, the V gene TRBV20-1; D unresolved. The sequence came from a woman aged 18-30 years in good health. The sample consisted of CD8+ T cells sorted from blood. CDR3 residues: CSARGTGYTF. As DNA, the CDR3 is TGCAGTGCTAGAGGAACTGGCTACACCTTC.